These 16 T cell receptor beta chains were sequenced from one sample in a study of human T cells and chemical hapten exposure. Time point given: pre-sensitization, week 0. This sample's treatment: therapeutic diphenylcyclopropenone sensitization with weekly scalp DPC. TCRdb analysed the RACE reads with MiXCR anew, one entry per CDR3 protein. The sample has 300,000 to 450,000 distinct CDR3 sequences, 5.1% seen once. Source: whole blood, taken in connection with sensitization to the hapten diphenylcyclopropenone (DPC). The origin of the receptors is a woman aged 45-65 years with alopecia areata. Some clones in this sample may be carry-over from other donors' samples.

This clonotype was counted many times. Here the CDR3 reads CASSSIAGGYNEQFF. The CDR3 nucleotides are TGTGCCAGCAGCTCGATTGCGGGGGGCTACAATGAGCAGTTCTTC. This chain uses TRBV11-2 with TRBJ2-1; 8 bases match TRBD2. The germline gives CDR1 SGHAT, CDR2 FQNNGV. The CDR3 length is 15 residues. V trimming: 4 bases; J trimming: 3 bases; junction bases outside the gene matches: 5.

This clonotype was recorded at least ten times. The CDR3 nucleotides read TGTGCCAGCAGCGTCCTGAAGCGGCTGAGCACAGATACGCAGTATTTT. Protein product: CASSVLKRLSTDTQYF. The chain carries TRBV27 and TRBJ2-3; D possibly corresponds to TRBD2 (5 bases). The CDR3 has 16 residues. Per the germline V gene, CDR1 is MNHEY and CDR2 is SMNVEV (reference sequence). V lost 6 bases, J lost 0 bases, and 16 bases lay in between.

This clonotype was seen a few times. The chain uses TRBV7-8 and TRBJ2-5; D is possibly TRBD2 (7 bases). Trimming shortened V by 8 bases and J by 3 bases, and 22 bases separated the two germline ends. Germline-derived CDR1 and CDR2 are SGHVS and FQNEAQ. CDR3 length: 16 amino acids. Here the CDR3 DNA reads TGTGCCAGCCAAGCCAGGGGAGGGGCCCGGAAAGAGACCCAGTACTTC. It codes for CASQARGGARKETQYF.

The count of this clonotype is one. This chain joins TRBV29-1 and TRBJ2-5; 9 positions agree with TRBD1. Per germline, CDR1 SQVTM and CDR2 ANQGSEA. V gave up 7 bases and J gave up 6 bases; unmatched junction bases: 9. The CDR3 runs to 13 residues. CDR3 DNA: TGCAGCGCACAGGGGGCGAATTTGAAGACCCAGTACTTC. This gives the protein CSAQGANLKTQYF.

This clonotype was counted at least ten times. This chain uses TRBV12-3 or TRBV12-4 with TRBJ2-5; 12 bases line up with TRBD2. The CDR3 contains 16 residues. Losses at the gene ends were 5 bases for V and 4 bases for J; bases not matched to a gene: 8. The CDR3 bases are TGTGCCAGCAGTCCTCCTAGCGGGGGGGCCGCAGAGACCCAGTACTTC. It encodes CASSPPSGGAAETQYF.

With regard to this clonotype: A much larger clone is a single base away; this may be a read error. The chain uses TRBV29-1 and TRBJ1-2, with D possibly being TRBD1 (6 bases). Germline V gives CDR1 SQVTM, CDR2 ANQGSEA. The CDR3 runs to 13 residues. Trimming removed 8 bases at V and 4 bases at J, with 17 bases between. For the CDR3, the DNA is TGCAGCAGCTCCTGGACAGACAGCTATGGCTACACCTTC. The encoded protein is CSSSWTDSYGYTF. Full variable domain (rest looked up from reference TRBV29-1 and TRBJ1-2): SAVISQKPSRDICQRGTSLTIQCQVDSQVTMMFWYRQQPGQSLTLIATANQGSEATYESGFVIDKFPISRPNLTFSTLTVSNMSPEDSSIYLCSSSWTDSYGYTFGSGTRLTVV.

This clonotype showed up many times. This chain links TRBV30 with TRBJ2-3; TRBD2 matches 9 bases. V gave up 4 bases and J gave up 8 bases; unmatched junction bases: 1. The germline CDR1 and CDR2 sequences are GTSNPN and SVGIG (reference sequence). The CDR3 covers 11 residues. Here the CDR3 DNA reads TGTGCCTGGACTAGCGGGACTACGCAGTATTTT. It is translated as CAWTSGTTQYF.

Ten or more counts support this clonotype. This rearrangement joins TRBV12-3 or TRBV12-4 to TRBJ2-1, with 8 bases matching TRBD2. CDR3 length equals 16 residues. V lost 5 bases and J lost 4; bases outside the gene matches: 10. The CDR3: CASSPGGSGIYNEQFF. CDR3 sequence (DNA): TGTGCCAGCAGTCCCGGGGGTAGCGGGATTTACAATGAGCAGTTCTTC.

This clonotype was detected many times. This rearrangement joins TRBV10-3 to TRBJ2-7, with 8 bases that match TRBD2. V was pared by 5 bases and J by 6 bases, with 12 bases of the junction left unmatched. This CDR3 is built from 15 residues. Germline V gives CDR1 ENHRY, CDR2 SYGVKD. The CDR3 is CAISFGGTSSGEQYF. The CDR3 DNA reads TGTGCCATCAGTTTCGGGGGGACTAGTTCAGGCGAGCAGTACTTC.

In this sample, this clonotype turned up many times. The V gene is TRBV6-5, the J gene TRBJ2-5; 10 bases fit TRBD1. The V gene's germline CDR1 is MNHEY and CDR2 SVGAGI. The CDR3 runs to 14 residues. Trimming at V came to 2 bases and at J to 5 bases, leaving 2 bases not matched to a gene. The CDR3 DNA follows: TGTGCCAGCAGTTACCGGACAGGGGGGGAGACCCAGTACTTC. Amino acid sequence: CASSYRTGGETQYF.

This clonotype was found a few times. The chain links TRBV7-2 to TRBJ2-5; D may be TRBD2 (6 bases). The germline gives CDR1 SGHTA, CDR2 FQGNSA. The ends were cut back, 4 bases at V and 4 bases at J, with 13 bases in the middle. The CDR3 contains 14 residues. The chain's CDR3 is CASSSRVGGETQYF. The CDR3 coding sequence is TGTGCCAGCAGCTCGAGGGTCGGGGGAGAGACCCAGTACTTC.

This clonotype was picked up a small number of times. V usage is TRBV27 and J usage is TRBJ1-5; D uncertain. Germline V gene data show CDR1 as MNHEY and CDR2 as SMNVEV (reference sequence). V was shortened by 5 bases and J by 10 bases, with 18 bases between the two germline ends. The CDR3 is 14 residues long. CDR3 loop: CASSPIVAEKPQHF. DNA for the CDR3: TGTGCCAGCAGTCCCATTGTAGCGGAGAAACCCCAGCATTTT.

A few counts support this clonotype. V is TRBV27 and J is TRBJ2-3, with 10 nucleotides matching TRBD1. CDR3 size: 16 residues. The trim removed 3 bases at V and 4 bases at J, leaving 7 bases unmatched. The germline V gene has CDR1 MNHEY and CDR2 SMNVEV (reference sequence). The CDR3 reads CASSLVTGGASDTQYF. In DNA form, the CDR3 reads TGTGCCAGCAGTTTGGTGACAGGGGGCGCCTCAGATACGCAGTATTTT.

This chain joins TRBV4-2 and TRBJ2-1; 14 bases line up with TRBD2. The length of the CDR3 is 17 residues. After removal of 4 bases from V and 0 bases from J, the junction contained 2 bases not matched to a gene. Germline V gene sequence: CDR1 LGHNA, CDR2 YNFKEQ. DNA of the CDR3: TGTGCCAGCAGCCTTGGGACTAGCGGGAGCTCCTACAATGAGCAGTTCTTC. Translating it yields CASSLGTSGSSYNEQFF.

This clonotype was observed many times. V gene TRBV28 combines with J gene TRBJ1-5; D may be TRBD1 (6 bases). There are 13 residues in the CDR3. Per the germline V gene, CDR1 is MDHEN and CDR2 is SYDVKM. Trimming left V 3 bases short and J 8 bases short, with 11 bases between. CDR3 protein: CASSFPGGEPQHF. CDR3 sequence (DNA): TGTGCCAGCAGTTTTCCGGGGGGCGAGCCCCAGCATTTT.

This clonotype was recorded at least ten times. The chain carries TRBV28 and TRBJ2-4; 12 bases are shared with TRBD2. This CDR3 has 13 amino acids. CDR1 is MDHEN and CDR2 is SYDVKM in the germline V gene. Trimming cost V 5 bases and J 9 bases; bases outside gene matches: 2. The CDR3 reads CASSQLAGGIQYF. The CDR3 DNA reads TGTGCCAGCAGTCAACTAGCGGGAGGCATTCAGTACTTC.